This T cell receptor beta chain derives from a study of CD8 T cells in Susac syndrome. Random hexamers were used to reverse transcribe the RNA input (0.5 to 1 ug). TCRdb fed the immunoSEQ multiplex PCR reads into MiXCR, producing one record per CDR3 protein. The table lists under 550,000 distinct CDR3 sequences, more than 70% of them singletons. CDR1 is GTSNPN and CDR2 is SVGIG in the germline V gene (reference sequence). With 8 bases removed from V and 4 bases from J, the gap between germline ends came to 20 bases. The CDR3 contains 14 residues. The clonotype comes from a human donor with multiple sclerosis. Material for sequencing was CD8+ T cells from PBMCs. The V call is TRBV30, the J call TRBJ1-1, with D perhaps TRBD1 (5 bases). For the CDR3, the DNA is TGTGCCGGGGAGTTCGAGGGAAGGGGCACTGAAGCTTTCTTT. Encoded protein: CAGEFEGRGTEAFF.